Each of the 9 T cell receptor beta chains below was sequenced from the same sample in a study of cytomegalovirus exposure and HLA in healthy donors. The PCR ran on 60 Vbeta and 13 Jbeta primers. TCRdb keeps only in-frame clones here, not all; method: immunoSEQ multiplex PCR. There are some 140,000 clones in the sample; nearly 80% occur only once, and roughly 12% lies in the top ten. The specimen sequenced was PBMCs. The receptors stem from a man aged 30 to 39 in good health and CMV-seropositive.

V is TRBV11-3 and J is TRBJ2-1, with 13 bases lining up with TRBD2. Trimming removed 5 bases from V and 8 bases from J; junction bases left unmatched: 6. There are 15 residues in the CDR3. CDR1 and CDR2 from the germline V gene are SGHNT and YENEEA. The CDR3 nucleotides are TGTGCCAGCAGCCAAACTAGCGGGAGGGTAGATGAGCAGTTCTTC. It codes for CASSQTSGRVDEQFF.

The chain is built from TRBV6-5 and TRBJ1-5; D remains unclear. Germline V lookup: CDR1 MNHEY, CDR2 SVGAGI. There are 13 residues in the CDR3. With 4 bases removed from V and 1 base from J, the gap between germline ends came to 5 bases. The CDR3 nucleotides are TGTGCCAGCAGTTCCGTAAGCAATCAGCCCCAGCATTTT. This gives the protein CASSSVSNQPQHF.

The rearrangement uses TRBV27 and TRBJ2-1; 8 bases are shared with TRBD1. This CDR3 contains 15 residues. The ends lost 4 bases at V and 6 bases at J; junction bases unmatched: 8. Germline lookup yields CDR1 MNHEY and CDR2 SMNVEV (reference sequence). This chain's CDR3 is CASSSGQGTPNEQFF. The CDR3 DNA is TGTGCCAGCAGTTCCGGACAGGGCACCCCCAATGAGCAGTTCTTC.

The J gene is TRBJ1-4, the V gene TRBV5-6; TRBD1 matches at 7 bases. The junction had 12 bases not matched to a gene; V was cut back by 2 bases and J by 8 bases. The CDR3 totals 16 residues. Germline CDR1 reads SGHDT; CDR2 reads YYEEEE. The CDR3 region is CASSLNPGQSVEKLFF. The DNA for the CDR3 is TGTGCCAGCAGCTTAAACCCGGGACAGTCTGTAGAAAAACTGTTTTTT.

The chain carries TRBV6-6 and TRBJ1-1; D is perhaps TRBD1 (6 bases). The V gene's germline CDR1 is MNHNY and CDR2 SVGAGI (reference sequence). The CDR3 runs 14 residues. Trimming removed 8 bases at V and 7 bases at J, with 20 bases between. CDR3 sequence reads: CASRAALTGFEAFF. The CDR3 DNA follows: TGTGCCAGCCGTGCCGCCCTTACAGGGTTTGAAGCTTTCTTT.

This clone turned up a few times. V is TRBV7-9 and J is TRBJ2-3, with a tentative D call TRBD2 (5 bases). The CDR3 sequence is 16 residues long. Germline CDR1 SEHNR, CDR2 FQNEAQ (reference sequence). With 5 bases removed from V and 0 bases from J, the gap between germline ends came to 15 bases. CDR3 residues: CASSTTRNSSTDTQYF. CDR3 bases: TGTGCCAGCAGCACTACTAGAAACTCTAGCACAGATACGCAGTATTTT.

Only a few counts were recorded for this clone. V is TRBV29-1 and J is TRBJ2-1; 8 bases are shared with TRBD2. The CDR3 sequence is 16 residues long. Per the germline V gene, CDR1 is SQVTM and CDR2 is ANQGSEA. V gave up 0 bases and J gave up 2 bases; unmatched junction bases: 6. CDR3 sequence (DNA): TGCAGCGTTGAAGATGTGGGAGCGGGAGCCTACAATGAGCAGTTCTTC. Encoded protein: CSVEDVGAGAYNEQFF.

The rearrangement uses TRBV28 and TRBJ1-1; D possibly corresponds to TRBD1 (5 bases). V shed 6 bases and J shed 2 bases, with 13 bases lying between them. This CDR3 has 14 residues. Germline values: CDR1 MDHEN, CDR2 SYDVKM. The CDR3 loop is CASRSTEPNTEAFF. The DNA for the CDR3 is TGTGCCAGCAGATCGACAGAGCCTAACACTGAAGCTTTCTTT.

The chain is built from TRBV19 and TRBJ1-4, with D unclear. The length of the CDR3 is 14 residues. Trimming removed 3 bases at V and 0 bases at J, with 5 bases between. Looked up from germline, CDR1 is LNHDA and CDR2 is SQIVND (reference sequence). DNA for the CDR3: TGTGCCAGTAGTATCGGGACAACTAATGAAAAACTGTTTTTT. Its translation: CASSIGTTNEKLFF.